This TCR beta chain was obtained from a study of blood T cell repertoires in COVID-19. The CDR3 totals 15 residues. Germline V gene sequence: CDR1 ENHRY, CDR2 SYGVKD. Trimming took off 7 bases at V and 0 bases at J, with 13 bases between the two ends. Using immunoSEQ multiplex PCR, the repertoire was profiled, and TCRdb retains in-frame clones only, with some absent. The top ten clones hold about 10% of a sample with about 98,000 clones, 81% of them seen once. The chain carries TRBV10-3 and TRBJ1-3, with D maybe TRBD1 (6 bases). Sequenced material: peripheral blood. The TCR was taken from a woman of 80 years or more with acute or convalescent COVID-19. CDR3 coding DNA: TGTGCCATCAAACAGGGTGACAACTCTGGAAACACCATATATTTT. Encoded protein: CAIKQGDNSGNTIYF.